The clone carrying this TCR beta chain has ten or more counts. Its specificity is unknown. This sample was taken from a study of regulatory T cells in long-lasting Graves disease. The overall study: Over-5-year antithyroid drug use with positive TSH receptor antibodies defined persistent Graves' disease in the study. Study-level findings and limits: Persistent Graves' patients possessed reduced TCR diversity relative to recently diagnosed ones. Preferential use of TRBV28, TRBJ1-2 and TRBJ2-5 was seen in persistent disease.

Construction of TCR beta libraries relied on iRepertoire HTBI primers and on Arm-PCR targeting CDR3 regions. TCRdb ran MiXCR on the multiplex PCR reads and lists one entry per CDR3 protein. In the table there are over 350,000 distinct CDR3 sequences, about a fifth of which are singletons. Documented time point: persistent/refractory GD, antithyroid drugs over 5 years with positive TRAb. PBMC RNA was the source of the TCR library. The guidelines of the American Thyroid Association were the basis for diagnosing Graves' disease. The germline gives CDR1 KGHDR, CDR2 SFDVKD. V lost 1 base, J lost 1 base, and 12 bases lay in between. This CDR3 contains 17 residues.

The sequencing used peripheral blood mononuclear cells (PBMCs), collected when the disease was refractory, from a patient treated with antithyroid drugs. The TCR was taken from a female donor with Graves disease. This chain links TRBV24-1 with TRBJ2-2, with D perhaps matching TRBD1 (6 bases). The CDR3 sequence is CATSDFDVTGNTGELFF. Here the CDR3 DNA reads TGTGCCACCAGTGATTTTGACGTGACAGGGAACACCGGGGAGCTGTTTTTT.